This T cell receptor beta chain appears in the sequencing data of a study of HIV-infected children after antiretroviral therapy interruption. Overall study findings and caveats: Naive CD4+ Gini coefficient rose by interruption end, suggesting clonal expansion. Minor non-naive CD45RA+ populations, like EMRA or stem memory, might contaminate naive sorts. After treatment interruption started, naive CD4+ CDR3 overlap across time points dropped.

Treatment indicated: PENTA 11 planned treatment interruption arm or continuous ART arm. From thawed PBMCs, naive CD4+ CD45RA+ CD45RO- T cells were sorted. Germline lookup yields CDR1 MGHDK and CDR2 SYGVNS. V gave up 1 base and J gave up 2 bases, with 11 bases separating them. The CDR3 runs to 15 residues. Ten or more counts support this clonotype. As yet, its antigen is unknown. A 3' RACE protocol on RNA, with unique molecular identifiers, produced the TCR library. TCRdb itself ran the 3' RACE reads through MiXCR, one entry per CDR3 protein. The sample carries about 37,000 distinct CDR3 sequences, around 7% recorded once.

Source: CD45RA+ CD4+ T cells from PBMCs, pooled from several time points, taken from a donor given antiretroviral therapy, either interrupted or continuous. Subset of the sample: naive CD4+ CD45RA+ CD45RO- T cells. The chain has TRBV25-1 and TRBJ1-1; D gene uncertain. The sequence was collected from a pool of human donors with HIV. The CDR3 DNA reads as TGTGCCAGCAGTGAATCACGGGTACTAAACACTGAAGCTTTCTTT. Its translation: CASSESRVLNTEAFF.